This T cell receptor beta chain was obtained from a study of blood T cell repertoires in COVID-19. Some clones are missing from TCRdb's copy, which holds only in-frame ones; the method was immunoSEQ multiplex PCR. The data contain under 300,000 clones, around 87% of them singletons. The CDR3 loop spans 14 amino acids. CDR1 SGHTA and CDR2 FQGTGA come from the germline V gene. The V and J ends lost 0 bases and 7 bases respectively, with 12 bases between them. The genes are TRBV7-3 and TRBJ1-2; D is unclear. Sequencing was performed on PBMCs or T cells enriched from blood (not recorded which). The clonotype originates from a woman aged 30 to 39 with acute COVID-19. The CDR3 DNA reads TGTGCCAGCAGCTTAACAGGGCGGGTTCGTGGCTACACCTTC. Translation: CASSLTGRVRGYTF.